This T cell receptor (beta chain) was retrieved from a study of blood T cell repertoires in COVID-19. Using immunoSEQ multiplex PCR, the repertoire was profiled, and TCRdb retains in-frame clones only, with some absent. The sample lists hundreds of thousands of clones, 90% occurring once. The sequenced sample was PBMCs or T cells enriched from blood (not recorded which). The origin of this receptor is a woman aged 18 to 35 with acute COVID-19.

The CDR3 is CASSAMDREVQPQHF. The CDR3 nucleotides read TGTGCCAGTAGCGCCATGGACAGGGAGGTTCAGCCCCAGCATTTT. The chain is built from TRBV19 and TRBJ1-5; 8 nucleotides agree with TRBD1. Germline CDR1 LNHDA, CDR2 SQIVND (reference sequence). Trimming removed 6 bases from V and 6 bases from J; junction bases left unmatched: 10. The CDR3 runs 15 residues.